Each of the 15 T cell receptor beta chains below was sequenced from the same sample in a study of T-cell reconstitution after alpha-beta-depleted transplantation in children. The library targeted TCRbeta and was prepared with unique molecular identifiers. TCRdb re-called the PCR reads through MiXCR, storing one row per CDR3 protein. The sample comprises about 980,000 distinct CDR3 sequences, roughly 29% of which are singletons, and roughly 28% rests with the top ten. This sample comprised PBMCs, mostly from graft donor cells, obtained 360 days after TCRalphabeta/CD19-depleted stem cell transplant. These receptor sequences come from a boy under two years old who had a stem cell transplant for SCID, so the T cells may come from the graft donor.

This clonotype has only one observation. The DNA of the CDR3 is TGTGCCAGCACCCACGAGGCCGGGGAGCTGTTTTTT. Translation gives CASTHEAGELFF. This chain links TRBV5-5 with TRBJ2-2; D is ambiguous. Trimming removed 6 bases at V and 6 bases at J, with 9 bases between. In germline, CDR1 is SGHKS, CDR2 YYEKEE (reference sequence). The CDR3 is 12 amino acids.

V is TRBV27 and J is TRBJ1-3, with D possibly being TRBD1 (6 bases). From germline, CDR1 is MNHEY and CDR2 SMNVEV (reference sequence). The CDR3 sequence is 14 residues long. V was trimmed by 9 bases and J by 4 bases, leaving 16 bases between them. DNA of the CDR3: TGTGCCAGTAAAATACAGGGAGCCGGAAACACCATATATTTT. It encodes CASKIQGAGNTIYF.

In this sample, this clonotype turned up many times. This sequence joins TRBV5-1 and TRBJ1-3; 9 nucleotides agree with TRBD1. V shed 4 bases and J 0 bases; nucleotides not matched to a gene: 2. The CDR3 has 15 residues. The germline V gene has CDR1 SGHRS and CDR2 YFSETQ. In nucleotides, the CDR3 is TGCGCCAGCAGCCGGACAGGGGACTCTGGAAACACCATATATTTT. It codes for CASSRTGDSGNTIYF.

This chain joins TRBV5-1 and TRBJ2-5; 11 nucleotides line up with TRBD2. The CDR3 is 15 residues long. CDR1 and CDR2 from the germline V gene are SGHRS and YFSETQ. V was pared by 4 bases and J by 2 bases, with 4 bases of the junction left unmatched. The CDR3 nucleotides read TGCGCCAGCAGCCCGGGACTAGCGGAGCAAGAGACCCAGTACTTC. This sequence encodes CASSPGLAEQETQYF. Together with reference TRBV5-1 and TRBJ2-5, the CDR3 gives the full variable domain: KAGVTQTPRYLIKTRGQQVTLSCSPISGHRSVSWYQQTPGQGLQFLFEYFSETQRNKGNFPGRFSGRQFSNSRSEMNVSTLELGDSALYLCASSPGLAEQETQYFGPGTRLLVL.

The V gene is TRBV18, the J gene TRBJ1-5; no reliable D call. Trimming removed 6 bases from V and 2 bases from J, with 14 bases in between. Germline V gene data show CDR1 as KGHSH and CDR2 as LQKENI. The CDR3 length is 15 residues. The CDR3 region has the DNA TGTGCCAGCTCCCTAGGGCGGGTTGGCAATCAGCCCCAGCATTTT. Translated: CASSLGRVGNQPQHF.

Worth noting for this clonotype: One junction end does not reproduce the germline sequence, and a read error may be involved. The chain has TRBV12-3 or TRBV12-4 and TRBJ2-1, with D hard to call. The CDR3 consists of 16 residues. The CDR3 spells CASSYARLSSYNEQFF. The CDR3 nucleotides are TGTGCCAGTAGTTATGCGCGCTTGAGCTCCTACAATGAGCAGTTCTTC.

V gene TRBV2 combines with J gene TRBJ2-5; the D gene could be TRBD1 or TRBD2 (5 bases each). With 4 bases removed from V and 1 base from J, the gap between germline ends came to 13 bases. The CDR3 is 15 residues long. In germline, CDR1 is SNHLY, CDR2 FYNNEI. The CDR3 sequence: CASSVIGTPQETQYF. CDR3 DNA sequence: TGTGCCAGCAGTGTGATCGGGACGCCCCAAGAGACCCAGTACTTC. Together with reference TRBV2 and TRBJ2-5, the CDR3 gives the full variable domain: EPEVTQTPSHQVTQMGQEVILRCVPISNHLYFYWYRQILGQKVEFLVSFYNNEISEKSEIFDDQFSVERPDGSNFTLKIRSTKLEDSAMYFCASSVIGTPQETQYFGPGTRLLVL.

The CDR3 sequence: CSVSETTSYEQYF. DNA for the CDR3: TGCAGCGTTTCTGAGACGACGAGCTACGAGCAGTACTTC. This sequence joins TRBV29-1 and TRBJ2-7; D is ambiguous. This CDR3 contains 13 residues. Germline V CDR1 and CDR2: SQVTM, ANQGSEA. With 5 bases removed from V and 3 bases from J, the gap between germline ends came to 14 bases.

The V gene is TRBV25-1, the J gene TRBJ1-5; tentative D call: TRBD1 (6 bases). The V and J ends lost 2 bases and 4 bases respectively, with 12 bases between them. Germline loops: CDR1 MGHDK, CDR2 SYGVNS. The CDR3 is made up of 15 amino acids. The CDR3 sequence: CASSEPGAGNQPQHF. For the CDR3, the DNA is TGTGCCAGCAGTGAACCAGGGGCGGGGAATCAGCCCCAGCATTTT.

The count of this clonotype is one. The rearrangement uses TRBV29-1 and TRBJ2-5, with D maybe TRBD1 (5 bases). The germline V gene encodes CDR1 SQVTM and CDR2 ANQGSEA. The CDR3 runs 15 residues. V was pared by 4 bases and J by 1 base, with 16 bases between. Here the CDR3 reads CSVVGAGPFQETQYF. The DNA for the CDR3 is TGCAGCGTTGTTGGGGCAGGACCCTTCCAAGAGACCCAGTACTTC.

Only a few counts were recorded for this clonotype. The genes are TRBV12-3 or TRBV12-4 and TRBJ1-4; tentative D call: TRBD1 (6 bases). Trimming took off 3 bases at V and 5 bases at J, with 13 bases between the two ends. The CDR3 runs to 15 residues. The CDR3 spells CASSFGGLENEKLFF. The CDR3 nucleotides read TGTGCCAGCAGTTTTGGGGGGCTGGAGAATGAAAAACTGTTTTTT.

This chain joins TRBV7-8 and TRBJ2-5, with TRBD1 matching over 10 bases. Per germline, CDR1 SGHVS and CDR2 FQNEAQ. The CDR3 length is 16 residues. The J segment lost 1 base and the V segment lost 4 bases, leaving 6 bases of the junction unmatched. CDR3 sequence: CASSSGQGVTQETQYF. CDR3 DNA: TGTGCCAGCAGCTCCGGACAGGGGGTGACCCAAGAGACCCAGTACTTC.

V gene TRBV12-3 or TRBV12-4 combines with J gene TRBJ2-3, with TRBD2 as a possible D gene (5 bases). V lost 3 bases and J 15 bases, leaving 13 bases between the germline ends. The CDR3 extends over 11 amino acids. The CDR3 coding sequence is TGTGCCAGCAGTTTCGAGGGCTCAGATTATTTT. Protein sequence: CASSFEGSDYF.

J is TRBJ1-1 and V is TRBV29-1; D is unresolved. The germline V gene has CDR1 SQVTM and CDR2 ANQGSEA. V was pared by 0 bases and J by 1 base, with 3 bases between. The CDR3 extends over 12 amino acids. DNA of the CDR3: TGCAGCGTTGAAGATTGGAACACTGAAGCTTTCTTT. It yields the protein CSVEDWNTEAFF.

The chain links TRBV12-3 or TRBV12-4 to TRBJ1-2; D gene unclear. The CDR3 covers 15 residues. V shed 6 bases and J shed 2 bases, with 16 bases lying between them. CDR3 sequence reads: CASSQVPSGNYGYTF. CDR3 nucleotides: TGTGCCAGCAGCCAAGTCCCCTCCGGAAACTATGGCTACACCTTC.